This passage covers 2 T cell receptor beta chains from one sample sequenced in a study of low-dose radiotherapy and immunotherapy resistance in tumors. Priming of first-strand cDNA relied on TRAV- and TRBV-specific primers (covering alpha and beta chains). Amplification, which lasted 20 to 25 PCR cycles, used a constant-region primer and V-primer adapter to amplify TCRs. TCRdb re-called the reads through MiXCR, storing one row per CDR3 protein. The sample has fewer than 8,500 distinct CDR3 sequences, 60% to 70% seen once; the top ten hold around 8.7%. The receptor source for this set is a human donor with advanced metastatic prostate, ovarian, gallbladder or colorectal cancer (not recorded which). This table probably holds off-target reads from a library built for another chain.

V and J are TRBV28 and TRBJ1-5, with D possibly being TRBD1 (6 bases). The germline V and J ends were trimmed by 3 bases and 1 base, with 10 bases remaining between them. CDR1 MDHEN and CDR2 SYDVKM come from the germline V gene. The CDR3 is 15 residues long. CDR3 in DNA: TGTGCCAGCAGTTTCTTCAGGGGAAGCAATCAGCCCCAGCATTTT. This codes for CASSFFRGSNQPQHF.

This clonotype was counted once. The J gene is TRBJ1-5, the V gene TRBV28, with a weak D call TRBD1 (6 bases). This CDR3 has 14 residues. Per the germline V gene, CDR1 is MDHEN and CDR2 is SYDVKM. The germline V and J ends were trimmed by 3 bases and 4 bases, with 10 bases remaining between them. In DNA form, the CDR3 reads TGTGCCAGCAGTTTCGCAGGGGAGAATCAGCCCCAGCATTTT. It yields the protein CASSFAGENQPQHF.